This T cell receptor (beta chain) was identified during a study of OX40 agonist ivuxolimab in advanced cancers. Background on the whole study: Ivuxolimab was a fully human IgG2 agonistic monoclonal antibody targeting the costimulatory receptor OX40 (CD134). Intravenous ivuxolimab was administered to patients every 2 weeks at six dose levels: 0.01, 0.1, 0.3, 1.5, 3 and 10 mg/kg. Of the roughly 50 dose-escalation patients, hepatocellular carcinoma was present in around 19, melanoma in around 15, renal cell carcinoma in 9 and head and neck cancer in 9. A male proportion of under 85% and a mean age of 60 years, ranging from about 20 to 80, were recorded for the dose-escalation cohort. Prior anti-PD-1, anti-PD-L1 or anti-CTLA-4 therapy was permitted, and checkpoint inhibitors had been received by roughly two fifths of dose-escalation patients. Partial responses occurred in three dose-escalation patients: two with cutaneous melanoma and one with hepatocellular carcinoma. The point of sequencing TCRbeta in the periphery was to test whether ivuxolimab changed TCR sequence diversity and drove clonal T-cell expansion. The paper describes the monotherapy dose-escalation part (N = 52 patients) of the phase I trial of ivuxolimab. The paper's findings and limits, for the study overall: Partial responders in the 0.1-3.0 mg/kg groups had among the lowest normalized peripheral clonal expansion, especially among CD8+ T cells. The antigen specificity of the peripheral T cells that underwent clonal expansion was not determined. Low levels of normalized T-cell clonal expansion were also shown by some nonresponding patients. At doses of 0.1 to 3.0 mg/kg, clonal expansion of both CD4+ and CD8+ T cells in blood was seen between baseline and week 6. After ivuxolimab, CD8+ T cells had more expanded clones than CD4+ T cells on average.

Genomic DNA was isolated from the sorted cells so that the TCRbeta CDR3 region could be sequenced. TCRbeta CDR3 regions were sequenced using the immunoSEQ Assay. TCRdb retrieved this table from immuneACCESS and kept in-frame rearrangements only. Not all clones are present; in checked studies, unresolved V genes account for under half, and no reason is known for the remainder. This sample is represented by about 73,000 clones; 90% of them were singletons. The ten biggest clones cover approximately 0.51% of the sample. The trial excluded patients who had a history of autoimmune disease or who were on systemic immunosuppression. In every dose cohort, peripheral blood was drawn for TCR sequencing at baseline, cycle 4 day 1, and cycle 7 day 1. The samples were drawn from a first-in-human, open-label, multicenter phase I dose-escalation trial of ivuxolimab. Adults with locally advanced or metastatic melanoma, renal cell, hepatocellular, or head and neck squamous cell carcinoma were enrolled in the trial. CD4+ and CD8+ T cells were sorted separately from peripheral blood before TCR sequencing.

Reading from cysteine to phenylalanine, the CDR3 counts 14 amino acids. The sequence is cut down to CDR3 DNA, 42 bases in frame from base 1. The junction carries 8 bases between V and J, which are trimmed by 1 base and 2 bases respectively. CDR1 and CDR2 were assigned from the germline V gene (reference sequence) as SEHNR and FQNEAQ. Of note for this clone: What this receptor recognizes is not known. One base away there is no much larger clone; base qualities are not given.

This sequence originates from an adult with an advanced solid tumor such as melanoma, head and neck, liver or kidney cancer. The chain joins TRBV7-9 to TRBJ2-5, and the D gene may be TRBD1, 5 bases matching. Here the sequenced sample was CD4+ or CD8+ T cells sorted from blood, taken in a trial of the OX40 agonist ivuxolimab. The CDR3 sequence is CASSLGQTQETQYF. The DNA sequence is TGTGCCAGCAGCTTAGGACAGACTCAAGAGACCCAGTACTTC.